This passage covers 16 T cell receptor beta chains from one sample sequenced in a study of immune evolution from preneoplasia to lung adenocarcinoma. The table came from immunoSEQ multiplex PCR; TCRdb's copy has only in-frame clones and leaves some out. Among around 7,000 clones, around 77% were seen once, and the ten largest hold around 6.4%. The sequencing sample was made of FFPE lung adenocarcinoma in situ tissue. These receptors originate from a person between 55 and 80 years old with lung adenocarcinoma.

The chain uses TRBV5-1 and TRBJ1-2; D may be TRBD1 (5 bases). The CDR3 loop spans 14 amino acids. Per the germline V gene, CDR1 is SGHRS and CDR2 is YFSETQ. V lost 3 bases to trimming and J lost 0 bases, with 9 bases between them. CDR3 sequence (DNA): TGCGCCAGCAGCTCGGACACATCTAACTATGGCTACACCTTC. It translates to CASSSDTSNYGYTF.

This clone came up once. The chain recombines TRBV19 with TRBJ2-1, with D perhaps matching TRBD1 (5 bases). This CDR3 spans 16 amino acids. Germline values: CDR1 LNHDA, CDR2 SQIVND (reference sequence). Trimming took off 7 bases at V and 7 bases at J, with 23 bases between the two ends. As DNA, the CDR3 is TGTGCCAGTACTGCAAGAGGTTTGGACATGGGAAATGAGCAGTTCTTC. Translating it yields CASTARGLDMGNEQFF.

The genes are TRBV9 and TRBJ2-7; D is undetermined. The V end lost 5 bases, the J end lost 3 bases, and 15 bases lay between the germline ends. Germline V CDR1 and CDR2: SGDLS, YYNGEE. The CDR3 totals 14 residues. CDR3 loop: CASRRKGALYEQYF. In nucleotides, the CDR3 is TGTGCCAGCAGACGAAAGGGTGCCCTCTACGAGCAGTACTTC.

Here the CDR3 DNA reads TGCAGCGTTGCCGGGACAGGAGGTGAAAAACTGTTTTTT. This translates into CSVAGTGGEKLFF. This rearrangement joins TRBV29-1 to TRBJ1-4, with TRBD1 matching over 8 bases. The CDR3 length is 13 residues. V lost 4 bases and J lost 7; bases outside the gene matches: 5. The V gene's germline CDR1 is SQVTM and CDR2 ANQGSEA.

This clone has more than one count but fewer than ten. In DNA form, the CDR3 reads TGTGCCAGCAGCGACACAGGGGCCAGGAATGAAAAACTGTTTTTT. Protein product: CASSDTGARNEKLFF. This sequence joins TRBV7-2 and TRBJ1-4; TRBD1 matches 7 bases. Trimming cost V 5 bases and J 5 bases; bases outside gene matches: 8. Germline CDR1 SGHTA, CDR2 FQGNSA. CDR3 length: 15 amino acids.

The chain recombines TRBV4-1 with TRBJ1-4; D is possibly TRBD1 (5 bases). The CDR3 consists of 14 residues. V gave up 1 base and J gave up 7 bases, with 10 bases separating them. The V gene's germline CDR1 is MGHRA and CDR2 YSYEKL. In DNA form, the CDR3 reads TGCGCCAGCAGCCAAGCGGGGCTCCCTGAAAAACTGTTTTTT. Its translation: CASSQAGLPEKLFF.

This chain connects TRBV11-3 to TRBJ2-4; D tentatively fits TRBD1 or TRBD2 (7 bases each). The CDR3 loop spans 15 amino acids. Germline V gene lookup returns CDR1 SGHNT and CDR2 YENEEA. V was shortened by 5 bases and J by 3 bases, with 14 bases between the two germline ends. DNA for the CDR3: TGTGCCAGCAGCCCTACAGGGGAGGGCAAAAACATTCAGTACTTC. Residues: CASSPTGEGKNIQYF.

The V call is TRBV6-6, the J call TRBJ1-4, with 7 bases fitting TRBD1. V lost 5 bases, J lost 0 bases, and 6 bases stayed unmatched. Germline V gene data show CDR1 as MNHNY and CDR2 as SVGAGI (reference sequence). The CDR3 has 16 amino acids. CDR3 in amino acids: CASSRGTDATNEKLFF. The CDR3 DNA follows: TGTGCCAGCAGTAGAGGGACAGATGCAACTAATGAAAAACTGTTTTTT.

The count of this clone is one. The chain joins TRBV27 to TRBJ2-6; D may correspond to TRBD1 or TRBD2 (6 bases each). The V gene's germline CDR1 is MNHEY and CDR2 SMNVEV (reference sequence). Trimming pared 8 bases from V and 2 bases from J, leaving 19 bases between. The CDR3 runs to 17 residues. In DNA form, the CDR3 reads TGTGCCAGCTCTCCGGGGGCCAGGAGGCCTGGGGCCAACGTCCTGACTTTC. Translation gives CASSPGARRPGANVLTF.

J is TRBJ2-1 and V is TRBV2; D perhaps matches TRBD2 (6 bases). This CDR3 has 15 residues. Germline CDR1 and CDR2: SNHLY and FYNNEI. Trimming left V 5 bases short and J 5 bases short, with 16 bases between. The DNA of the CDR3 is TGTGCCAGCAGTTTCGATAAGGGAGGAGACAATGAGCAGTTCTTC. Its translation: CASSFDKGGDNEQFF. The full variable domain, rest sourced from reference TRBV2 and TRBJ2-1, is EPEVTQTPSHQVTQMGQEVILRCVPISNHLYFYWYRQILGQKVEFLVSFYNNEISEKSEIFDDQFSVERPDGSNFTLKIRSTKLEDSAMYFCASSFDKGGDNEQFFGPGTRLTVL.

This clone was recorded a few times. The rearrangement joins TRBV7-3 to TRBJ2-3; no clear D. V was shortened by 3 bases and J by 5 bases, with 9 bases between the two germline ends. This CDR3 is 13 amino acids long. The germline V gene has CDR1 SGHTA and CDR2 FQGTGA. CDR3 loop: CASSLNLGDTQYF. The CDR3 DNA reads as TGTGCCAGCAGCTTGAATTTGGGAGATACGCAGTATTTT.

The gene calls are TRBV5-1 and TRBJ2-3, with D possibly matching TRBD1 (6 bases). This CDR3 comprises 14 residues. In germline, CDR1 is SGHRS, CDR2 YFSETQ. Trimming took off 0 bases at V and 2 bases at J, with 7 bases between the two ends. This chain's CDR3 is CASSLEGVTDTQYF. The CDR3 nucleotides read TGCGCCAGCAGCTTGGAGGGGGTCACAGATACGCAGTATTTT.

This chain uses TRBV11-1 with TRBJ1-3; D remains unclear. The CDR3 extends over 15 amino acids. CDR1 and CDR2 (germline): SGHAT, FQDESV (reference sequence). Trimming took 4 bases from V and 0 from J, leaving 10 bases between them. The CDR3 coding sequence is TGTGCCAGCAGCTCGGACGTCTACTCTGGAAACACCATATATTTT. This codes for CASSSDVYSGNTIYF. The variable domain in full, completed from reference TRBV11-1 and TRBJ1-3, reads EAEVAQSPRYKITEKSQAVAFWCDPISGHATLYWYRQILGQGPELLVQFQDESVVDDSQLPKDRFSAERLKGVDSTLKIQPAELGDSAMYLCASSSDVYSGNTIYFGEGSWLTVV.

This clone was detected only a few times. The V gene is TRBV19, the J gene TRBJ2-3; D may be TRBD1 (6 bases). CDR1 LNHDA and CDR2 SQIVND come from the germline V gene (reference sequence). V was clipped by 5 bases and J by 5 bases, with 8 bases between them. This CDR3 is 12 amino acids long. CDR3 loop: CASSDRRDTQYF. In nucleotides, the CDR3 is TGTGCCAGTAGTGACAGGAGAGATACGCAGTATTTT.

The V gene is TRBV7-2, the J gene TRBJ2-7; D remains ambiguous. Germline V gene sequence: CDR1 SGHTA, CDR2 FQGNSA. V lost 3 bases, J lost 0 bases, and 9 bases lay in between. The CDR3 covers 14 residues. The CDR3 DNA sequence: TGTGCCAGCAGCTTGGGTCCGAGCTCCTACGAGCAGTACTTC. This gives the protein CASSLGPSSYEQYF. Looking up the rest from reference TRBV7-2 and TRBJ2-7 gives the full variable domain: GAGVSQSPSNKVTEKGKDVELRCDPISGHTALYWYRQSLGQGLEFLIYFQGNSAPDKSGLPSDRFSAERTGGSVSTLTIQRTQQEDSAVYLCASSLGPSSYEQYFGPGTRLTVT.

This chain connects TRBV29-1 to TRBJ2-6; D is undetermined. V lost 5 bases to trimming and J lost 5 bases, with 22 bases between them. CDR1 SQVTM and CDR2 ANQGSEA come from the germline V gene. The CDR3 is 17 residues long. The CDR3 region has the DNA TGCAGCGTTAAAAGCGTACTAATACAAAGTCGGGCCAACGTCCTGACTTTC. It specifies CSVKSVLIQSRANVLTF.